The 18 T cell receptor beta chains below all came from one sample that was sequenced in a study of molecular identifiers for immune sequencing clone quantification. TCRdb ran MiXCR on the PCR reads and lists one entry per CDR3 protein. The top ten hold over 0.7% of the sample, which has fewer than 350,000 distinct CDR3 sequences, about 20% seen once. The material sequenced was naive CD8+ T cells from blood, with Jurkat cell RNA spiked in. Specified subset: FACS-sorted CD8+CD4-CCR7+CD45RA+ naive T cells. The source is a human donor in good health. Some libraries in this study had Jurkat cell RNA spiked in.

The table lists this clonotype with a few counts. V gene TRBV2 combines with J gene TRBJ2-5; D gene ambiguous. Germline CDR1 and CDR2: SNHLY and FYNNEI. There are 13 residues in the CDR3. V was trimmed by 4 bases and J by 5 bases, leaving 11 bases between them. The CDR3 nucleotides are TGTGCCAGCAGTGTAGAGCGTGAGGAGACCCAGTACTTC. Protein sequence: CASSVEREETQYF.

At least ten counts were recorded for this clonotype. The gene calls are TRBV7-8 and TRBJ1-1, with 8 bases that match TRBD1. The length of the CDR3 is 17 residues. Germline V gives CDR1 SGHVS, CDR2 FQNEAQ. With V trimmed by 2 bases and J by 0 bases, 8 bases remained unmatched. This CDR3 is CASSLYGTGPLNTEAFF. In DNA, the CDR3 is TGTGCCAGCAGCTTATACGGGACAGGCCCTTTGAACACTGAAGCTTTCTTT.

In regard to this clonotype: This could be a read error, since a much larger clone is one nucleotide away. V is TRBV9 and J is TRBJ1-2; D might be TRBD1 (5 bases). CDR3 length: 15 amino acids. Germline CDR1 SGDLS, CDR2 YYNGEE. V was clipped by 1 base and J by 4 bases, with 14 bases between them. CDR3 coding DNA: TGTGCCAGCAGCGTATTGCCAGGGACTAGCTATGGCTACACCTTC. Its protein product is CASSVLPGTSYGYTF.

This clonotype was detected a few times. The chain carries TRBV3-1 and TRBJ2-1; 8 bases align to TRBD2. V dropped 4 bases and J dropped 7; count of bases not matched to a gene: 9. Germline-derived CDR1 and CDR2 are LGHDT and YNNKEL (reference sequence). The length of the CDR3 is 15 residues. The CDR3 coding sequence is TGTGCCAGCAGCCTATGGACTAGCCGGGGGAATGAGCAGTTCTTC. Amino acids: CASSLWTSRGNEQFF.

The chain has TRBV2 and TRBJ2-1, with a tentative D call TRBD2 (5 bases). The length of the CDR3 is 14 residues. The germline V gene encodes CDR1 SNHLY and CDR2 FYNNEI. V lost 8 bases and J 4 bases, leaving 15 bases between the germline ends. The CDR3 sequence: CASLEEEAYNEQFF. DNA for the CDR3: TGTGCCAGCCTTGAAGAGGAGGCTTACAATGAGCAGTTCTTC.

Worth noting for this clonotype: Just one base apart from a much larger clone, this may be a read error. This sequence joins TRBV7-6 and TRBJ1-1; D is possibly TRBD1 (6 bases). This CDR3 is 15 amino acids long. V dropped 5 bases and J dropped 3 bases, with 16 bases sitting between them. Germline CDR1 SGHVS, CDR2 FNYEAQ. In DNA form, the CDR3 reads TGTGCCAGCAGCCCTCAGGCAGGGGTGGACACTGAAGCTTTCTTT. Amino acid sequence: CASSPQAGVDTEAFF.

This clonotype was seen more than once but under ten times. This chain uses TRBV4-3 with TRBJ1-3, with TRBD1 matching over 7 bases. In germline, CDR1 is LGHNA, CDR2 YSLEER. V was clipped by 0 bases and J by 3 bases; unmatched bases: 14. The CDR3 runs 19 residues. CDR3 protein: CASSQDHRGRGGYGNTIYF. The CDR3 coding sequence is TGCGCCAGCAGCCAAGATCATAGGGGGCGAGGGGGTTATGGAAACACCATATATTTT.

Ten or more counts support this clonotype. The chain employs TRBV28 and TRBJ1-5, with 7 bases lining up with TRBD1. J was trimmed by 5 bases and V by 1 base; bases with no gene match: 5. This CDR3 contains 15 residues. Germline loops: CDR1 MDHEN, CDR2 SYDVKM. The CDR3 coding sequence is TGTGCCAGCAGTTTATTATACAGGGGAGATCAGCCCCAGCATTTT. This translates into CASSLLYRGDQPQHF. Variable domain in full (rest from reference TRBV28 and TRBJ1-5): DVKVTQSSRYLVKRTGEKVFLECVQDMDHENMFWYRQDPGLGLRLIYFSYDVKMKEKGDIPEGYSVSREKKERFSLILESASTNQTSMYLCASSLLYRGDQPQHFGDGTRLSIL.

There are many counts of this clonotype. The rearrangement joins TRBV4-3 to TRBJ1-3; D is unclear. CDR3 length: 15 amino acids. Per the germline V gene, CDR1 is LGHNA and CDR2 is YSLEER. The germline V and J ends were trimmed by 0 bases and 2 bases, with 8 bases remaining between them. CDR3 in amino acids: CASSQDRSAGNTIYF. The DNA for the CDR3 is TGCGCCAGCAGCCAAGATCGCAGTGCTGGAAACACCATATATTTT.

Comments on this clonotype: With a much larger clone just one base away, this may be a read error. The conserved final phenylalanine or tryptophan is absent from the CDR3, which likely points to a read error. The chain links TRBV15 to TRBJ2-1; maybe TRBD1 (5 bases). CDR3 length equals 14 residues. The V gene's germline CDR1 is LNHNV and CDR2 YYDKDF (reference sequence). V lost 5 bases to trimming and J lost 0 bases, with 8 bases between them. The CDR3 region has the DNA TGTGCCACCAGCGATAGGGGCTCCTACAATGAGCAGTTCCTC. This translates into CATSDRGSYNEQFL.

This clonotype has a count of ten or more. V gene TRBV28 combines with J gene TRBJ2-7; D is uncertain. Trimming shortened V by 3 bases and J by 3 bases, and 15 bases separated the two germline ends. Germline loops: CDR1 MDHEN, CDR2 SYDVKM. CDR3 length equals 15 residues. The CDR3 sequence: CASSFRGTRSYEQYF. CDR3 DNA sequence: TGTGCCAGCAGTTTCCGTGGAACCAGGAGCTACGAGCAGTACTTC.

A note on this clonotype: Given a much more abundant clone one base away, this may be a read error. The DNA is omitted, as the CDR3 cannot be located on it reliably, and the CDR3 follows TCRdb's listing. V is TRBV9 and J is TRBJ2-1; the DNA was not used to check the table's D call, TRBD1. The CDR3 length is 17 residues, termini included. Germline values: CDR1 SGDLS, CDR2 YYNGEE. CDR3 residues: CASSVASGATQPDERFF.

This sequence joins TRBV3-1 and TRBJ2-1; D remains ambiguous. CDR3 size: 14 residues. The V end was cut by 0 bases, the J end by 3 bases, with 6 bases between. Germline V gene sequence: CDR1 LGHDT, CDR2 YNNKEL (reference sequence). CDR3 region: CASSQDQLYNEQFF. The CDR3 nucleotides read TGTGCCAGCAGCCAAGATCAACTCTACAATGAGCAGTTCTTC.

This clonotype was counted ten times or more. The V and J genes are TRBV7-9 and TRBJ1-1, with D unresolved. CDR1 is SEHNR and CDR2 is FQNEAQ in the germline V gene (reference sequence). The CDR3 is 14 residues long. Trimming cost V 1 base and J 0 bases, with 6 bases left between them. CDR3 nucleotides: TGTGCCAGCAGCTTAGGCGCAGTGAACACTGAAGCTTTCTTT. It codes for CASSLGAVNTEAFF.

This clonotype was seen repeatedly, ten times or more. V gene TRBV6-2 or TRBV6-3 combines with J gene TRBJ1-1; the D is unclear. This CDR3 is built from 13 residues. Germline CDR1 and CDR2: MNHEY and SVGEGT. Trimming left V 5 bases short and J 5 bases short, with 12 bases between. The CDR3 DNA sequence: TGTGCCAGCAGTGCAGGTCGAGTGACTGAAGCTTTCTTT. The encoded protein is CASSAGRVTEAFF.

This clonotype has ten or more counts. CDR3 protein: CSARDSFSETDNTDTQYF. DNA for the CDR3: TGCAGTGCTAGAGATTCTTTTTCGGAGACGGATAACACAGATACGCAGTATTTT. The chain uses TRBV20-1 and TRBJ2-3; no clear D. CDR1 DFQATT and CDR2 SNEGSKA come from the germline V gene (reference sequence). The length of the CDR3 is 18 residues. Trimming shortened V by 0 bases and J by 2 bases, and 21 bases separated the two germline ends.

This clonotype has only a few counts. This chain connects TRBV11-2 to TRBJ1-1; tentative D call: TRBD1 (5 bases). Looked up from germline, CDR1 is SGHAT and CDR2 is FQNNGV. The CDR3 covers 16 residues. Trimming cost V 6 bases and J 1 base, with 18 bases left between them. The CDR3 DNA sequence: TGTGCCAGCAGATCTACGGAGGCAGGGAAGAACACTGAAGCTTTCTTT. It encodes CASRSTEAGKNTEAFF.

This clonotype was found many times. This chain joins TRBV4-3 and TRBJ2-7, with 7 bases aligning to TRBD1. The CDR3 has 16 residues. The germline V gene has CDR1 LGHNA and CDR2 YSLEER. The V and J ends lost 0 bases and 2 bases, in that order; junction bases with no gene match: 7. This chain's CDR3 is CASSQDWAGGTYEQYF. In nucleotides, the CDR3 is TGCGCCAGCAGCCAAGATTGGGCAGGGGGAACCTACGAGCAGTACTTC.